One sample yielded the 28 T cell receptor beta chains listed below, sequenced in a study of cytomegalovirus exposure and HLA in healthy donors. Primers: 60 Vbeta forward and 13 Jbeta reverse. The protocol was immunoSEQ multiplex PCR, while the TCRdb copy is restricted to in-frame clones and leaves out a portion. The sample consists of 200,000 to 250,000 clones, approximately 68% of them appearing once. Sequencing was done on a sample of PBMCs. The origin of the receptors is a woman aged 25 to 39 in good health and CMV-seronegative.

The chain is built from TRBV6-5 and TRBJ1-2, with 11 bases fitting TRBD1. V was clipped by 6 bases and J by 4 bases; unmatched bases: 7. CDR1 and CDR2 from the germline V gene are MNHEY and SVGAGI. CDR3 size: 15 residues. This CDR3 is CASRKPGQGVYGYTF. The CDR3 DNA follows: TGTGCCAGCAGAAAACCGGGACAGGGGGTCTATGGCTACACCTTC.

This clone was seen just once. The V and J genes are TRBV7-3 and TRBJ2-2; 8 bases are shared with TRBD1. The CDR3 is 15 amino acids. CDR1 and CDR2 from the germline V gene are SGHTA and FQGTGA. Trimming cost V 5 bases and J 2 bases; bases outside gene matches: 4. The CDR3 DNA sequence: TGTGCCAGCAGCAGTGGACAGGGAAACACCGGGGAGCTGTTTTTT. Translated, it gives CASSSGQGNTGELFF.

This clone showed up just a few times. The V and J genes are TRBV19 and TRBJ1-1; TRBD1 is a possible D gene (6 bases). Trimming cost V 4 bases and J 6 bases, with 6 bases left between them. Germline-derived CDR1 and CDR2 are LNHDA and SQIVND (reference sequence). The CDR3 length is 11 residues. Written as DNA, the CDR3 is TGTGCCAGTAGTACAGGGGCTGAAGCTTTCTTT. Protein product: CASSTGAEAFF. Combining the CDR3 with reference TRBV19 and TRBJ1-1 gives the whole variable domain DGGITQSPKYLFRKEGQNVTLSCEQNLNHDAMYWYRQDPGQGLRLIYYSQIVNDFQKGDIAEGYSVSREKKESFPLTVTSAQKNPTAFYLCASSTGAEAFFGQGTRLTVV.

The rearrangement joins TRBV7-6 to TRBJ2-7, with TRBD1 matching over 9 bases. Germline CDR1 SGHVS, CDR2 FNYEAQ. This CDR3 region has 16 residues. V shed 4 bases, J shed 3 bases, and the junction held 10 bases outside the gene matches. The CDR3 loop is CASSSLTGGSLYEQYF. The CDR3 coding sequence is TGTGCCAGCAGCTCGCTGACAGGGGGAAGTCTCTACGAGCAGTACTTC.

The rearrangement joins TRBV6-5 to TRBJ2-7; D possibly corresponds to TRBD1 (6 bases). V gave up 4 bases and J gave up 0 bases, with 13 bases separating them. CDR1 is MNHEY, CDR2 SVGAGI, per germline. CDR3 length: 15 residues. This CDR3 reads CASSWTRDTSYEQYF. In DNA, the CDR3 is TGTGCCAGCAGTTGGACCCGGGACACCTCCTACGAGCAGTACTTC.

The chain uses TRBV13 and TRBJ1-2, with TRBD1 identical over 7 bases. This CDR3 is 15 amino acids long. The V segment lost 6 bases and the J segment 2 bases; nucleotides outside the gene matches: 9. CDR1 and CDR2 from the germline V gene are PRHDT and FYEKMQ (reference sequence). The CDR3 spells CASSLRTGRNYGYTF. In DNA form, the CDR3 reads TGTGCCAGCAGTCTCCGGACAGGACGGAACTATGGCTACACCTTC.

The gene calls are TRBV6-5 and TRBJ2-7, with a weak D call TRBD1 (6 bases). The CDR3 spans 13 residues. Trimming cost V 2 bases and J 7 bases, with 12 bases left between them. Germline CDR1 MNHEY, CDR2 SVGAGI. The DNA for the CDR3 is TGTGCCAGCAGTTACCCGGGGACACGGGAGCAGTACTTC. Its protein is CASSYPGTREQYF.

A few counts support this clone. The V gene is TRBV10-3, the J gene TRBJ2-5, with 9 bases aligning to TRBD2. CDR1 ENHRY and CDR2 SYGVKD come from the germline V gene. Trimming at V came to 4 bases and at J to 4 bases, leaving 4 bases not matched to a gene. The CDR3 sequence is 14 residues long. CDR3 in amino acids: CAISGGRGGETQYF. Here the CDR3 DNA reads TGTGCCATCAGTGGCGGGAGGGGAGGAGAGACCCAGTACTTC.

This clone occurred a few times. This chain joins TRBV11-3 and TRBJ2-1; TRBD1 aligns across 8 bases. Germline CDR1 SGHNT, CDR2 YENEEA. The CDR3 spans 13 residues. V gave up 5 bases and J gave up 7 bases; unmatched junction bases: 4. CDR3 protein: CASSRRGLNEQFF. The CDR3 DNA follows: TGTGCCAGCAGCCGCAGGGGGCTGAATGAGCAGTTCTTC.

The chain combines TRBV29-1 with TRBJ2-5, with 9 bases lining up with TRBD2. Germline lookup yields CDR1 SQVTM and CDR2 ANQGSEA. The CDR3 spans 14 residues. Trimming took 3 bases from V and 5 from J; bases not matched to a gene: 7. The CDR3, as DNA: TGCAGCGTTGATGAGGCGGGAGGGCGGGAGACCCAGTACTTC. It specifies CSVDEAGGRETQYF.

This chain joins TRBV5-1 and TRBJ2-7; TRBD1 aligns across 8 bases. Germline V CDR1 and CDR2: SGHRS, YFSETQ. V lost 3 bases and J lost 7; bases outside the gene matches: 3. The length of the CDR3 is 12 residues. CDR3 DNA: TGCGCCAGCAGCTCGACAGGGGCGGAGCAGTACTTC. It codes for CASSSTGAEQYF.

The rearrangement uses TRBV4-1 and TRBJ1-1; D uncertain. Trimming removed 0 bases from V and 3 bases from J, with 5 bases in between. CDR3 length: 13 amino acids. Germline CDR1 MGHRA, CDR2 YSYEKL. The CDR3 bases are TGCGCCAGCAGCCAAGAATCGGACACTGAAGCTTTCTTT. This codes for CASSQESDTEAFF.

This clone was counted between two and nine times. J is TRBJ1-1 and V is TRBV4-1, with 9 positions matching TRBD1. V was clipped by 5 bases and J by 4 bases; unmatched bases: 8. This CDR3 spans 15 amino acids. CDR1 MGHRA and CDR2 YSYEKL come from the germline V gene. CDR3 nucleotide sequence: TGCGCCAGCAGCTCTAGAACGGACAGGGGCACTGAAGCTTTCTTT. It specifies CASSSRTDRGTEAFF.

The chain joins TRBV27 to TRBJ2-1; 11 bases align to TRBD2. The CDR3 has 17 residues. The trim removed 6 bases at V and 6 bases at J, leaving 13 bases unmatched. Per germline, CDR1 MNHEY and CDR2 SMNVEV (reference sequence). CDR3 bases: TGTGCCAGCAGGCTAGGACTAGCGGGTGAATTGAGCAATGAGCAGTTCTTC. It codes for CASRLGLAGELSNEQFF.

This clone turned up a few times. This chain connects TRBV7-9 to TRBJ2-3; 13 bases align to TRBD2. V lost 5 bases to trimming and J lost 5 bases; unmatched junction nucleotides: 4. The length of the CDR3 is 15 residues. Germline V gives CDR1 SEHNR, CDR2 FQNEAQ (reference sequence). The CDR3 nucleotides read TGTGCCAGCAGCCCCGGGACTAGCGGGGAAGATACGCAGTATTTT. Protein: CASSPGTSGEDTQYF.

The chain joins TRBV29-1 to TRBJ2-5; weak D call: TRBD2 (6 bases). Germline CDR1 and CDR2: SQVTM and ANQGSEA. This CDR3 is 12 amino acids long. With 3 bases removed from V and 5 bases from J, the gap between germline ends came to 10 bases. CDR3 in DNA: TGCAGCGTTGAGGAGGGAAGGGAGACCCAGTACTTC. Protein sequence: CSVEEGRETQYF.

This chain joins TRBV5-8 and TRBJ1-1; D uncertain. Trimming pared 4 bases from V and 0 bases from J, leaving 16 bases between. This CDR3 spans 16 amino acids. Germline CDR1 SGHTS, CDR2 YDEGEE. CDR3 sequence (DNA): TGTGCCAGCAGCCGGGGTGGTACAGCGATGAACACTGAAGCTTTCTTT. Translated: CASSRGGTAMNTEAFF.

The chain employs TRBV30 and TRBJ2-7; D gene unclear. There are 12 residues in the CDR3. Germline lookup yields CDR1 GTSNPN and CDR2 SVGIG (reference sequence). Trimming shortened V by 6 bases and J by 2 bases, and 11 bases separated the two germline ends. This CDR3 is CACNGLAYEQYF. Here the CDR3 DNA reads TGTGCCTGTAACGGGTTAGCCTACGAGCAGTACTTC.

This sequence joins TRBV9 and TRBJ2-5; 15 bases agree with TRBD2. CDR1 is SGDLS, CDR2 YYNGEE, per germline. This CDR3 is built from 16 residues. The J segment lost 4 bases and the V segment lost 4 bases, leaving 5 bases of the junction unmatched. The CDR3 bases are TGTGCCAGCAGCTTTCGGACTAGCGGGGGGGCAGAGACCCAGTACTTC. It encodes CASSFRTSGGAETQYF.

This chain links TRBV30 with TRBJ2-1; TRBD2 is a possible D gene (5 bases). The germline V gene has CDR1 GTSNPN and CDR2 SVGIG (reference sequence). The CDR3 has 14 amino acids. V was pared by 3 bases and J by 9 bases, with 18 bases between. CDR3 coding DNA: TGTGCCTGGAGCACCCGAGGAGGTAGTAGTGAGCAGTTCTTC. It translates to CAWSTRGGSSEQFF.

The chain couples TRBV5-1 to TRBJ2-6, with 12 bases aligning to TRBD1. There are 17 residues in the CDR3. V dropped 5 bases and J dropped 4; count of bases not matched to a gene: 7. Germline V lookup: CDR1 SGHRS, CDR2 YFSETQ. The DNA of the CDR3 is TGCGCCAGCAGGTCGGGACAGGGGGCAGAAGGGGCCAACGTCCTGACTTTC. It yields the protein CASRSGQGAEGANVLTF.

This clone was detected only once. The rearrangement uses TRBV15 and TRBJ2-1, with 10 bases matching TRBD2. The CDR3 is 15 residues long. The junction had 4 bases not matched to a gene; V was cut back by 3 bases and J by 5 bases. CDR1 and CDR2 from the germline V gene are LNHNV and YYDKDF (reference sequence). CDR3 sequence (DNA): TGTGCCACCAGCAGCCGAAGCGGGAGGGACAATGAGCAGTTCTTC. Translating gives CATSSRSGRDNEQFF.

The V gene is TRBV5-1, the J gene TRBJ1-3, with a tentative D call TRBD1 (5 bases). The CDR3 is made up of 17 amino acids. Germline CDR1 is SGHRS and CDR2 is YFSETQ. Trimming took off 2 bases at V and 0 bases at J, with 15 bases between the two ends. For the CDR3, the DNA is TGCGCCAGCAGCTTCGCGACAGCTGCAAACTCTGGAAACACCATATATTTT. Amino acids: CASSFATAANSGNTIYF.

This sequence joins TRBV29-1 and TRBJ1-1, with D unresolved. V was cut by 6 bases and J by 2 bases, with 10 bases left in between. Germline lookup yields CDR1 SQVTM and CDR2 ANQGSEA. The CDR3 is made up of 12 amino acids. CDR3 sequence reads: CSVAGINTEAFF. The CDR3 DNA sequence: TGCAGCGTGGCCGGGATAAACACTGAAGCTTTCTTT.

The chain uses TRBV4-1 and TRBJ2-3, with 8 bases identical to TRBD1. Per the germline V gene, CDR1 is MGHRA and CDR2 is YSYEKL. CDR3 length equals 16 residues. V lost 1 base to trimming and J lost 5 bases; unmatched junction nucleotides: 8. CDR3 nucleotide sequence: TGCGCCAGCAGCCAAGCAGGGGGCCGGTATGGAGATACGCAGTATTTT. Protein sequence: CASSQAGGRYGDTQYF.

This chain joins TRBV30 and TRBJ1-2; TRBD1 matches at 9 bases. The V gene end was trimmed by 6 bases and the J gene end by 7 bases; junction bases not matched to a gene: 3. This CDR3 has 11 residues. The germline gives CDR1 GTSNPN, CDR2 SVGIG (reference sequence). CDR3 region: CACSQGAGYTF. As DNA, the CDR3 is TGTGCCTGTTCACAGGGGGCTGGCTACACCTTC.

This rearrangement joins TRBV30 to TRBJ2-7; 9 bases fit TRBD1. Germline lookup yields CDR1 GTSNPN and CDR2 SVGIG (reference sequence). This CDR3 contains 12 residues. Losses at the gene ends were 2 bases for V and 9 bases for J; bases not matched to a gene: 5. CDR3: CAWSKQGAAQYF. The CDR3, as DNA: TGTGCCTGGAGTAAACAGGGGGCTGCGCAGTACTTC. The whole variable domain, filled in from reference TRBV30 and TRBJ2-7, reads SQTIHQWPATLVQPVGSPLSLECTVEGTSNPNLYWYRQAAGRGLQLLFYSVGIGQISSEVPQNLSASRPQDRQFILSSKKLLLSDSGFYLCAWSKQGAAQYFGPGTRLTVT.

CDR3 sequence reads: CASSWGGGSSPLHF. The DNA for the CDR3 is TGTGCCAGCAGTTGGGGGGGTGGGTCTTCACCCCTCCACTTT. The rearrangement uses TRBV28 and TRBJ1-6; D perhaps matches TRBD1 (5 bases). The CDR3 is made up of 14 amino acids. V was trimmed by 4 bases and J by 9 bases, leaving 13 bases between them. Germline V CDR1 and CDR2: MDHEN, SYDVKM.